This T cell receptor beta chain was observed in a study of Graves' ophthalmopathy and Graves' hyperthyroidism. Findings of the study overall: Thyroid clonotypes that were expanded above 0.001 frequency mostly also appeared in blood.

Details on this clonotype: Its antigen is unidentified. This may stem from a read error, because a much larger clone lies one nucleotide away.

This CDR3 is built from 11 residues. With 3 bases removed from V and 4 bases from J, the gap between germline ends came to 3 bases. Germline V gene lookup returns CDR1 SNHLY and CDR2 FYNNEI. The authors amplified TCR beta CDR3 regions from RNA transcripts. RT-PCR was first run with HTBI primers, then multiplex PCR in a second round. TCRdb re-analysed the multiplex PCR reads in MiXCR, keeping a single row per CDR3 protein. The sample carries 600,000 to 650,000 distinct CDR3 sequences, 22% recorded once. Reliance was placed on clinical symptoms, serum thyroxine, TRAb, thyroid ultrasound and orbital computed tomography for diagnosis.

Input material: peripheral blood. This sequence was found in a woman aged 18-29 years with stable Graves' hyperthyroidism. Some clones in this sample may be carry-over from other donors' samples. V usage is TRBV2 and J usage is TRBJ1-2; no firm D call. CDR3 coding DNA: TGTGCCAGCAGTGACCTCTATGGCTACACCTTC. Translated, it gives CASSDLYGYTF.